The 19 T cell receptor beta chains given below trace back to one sample, sequenced in a study of OX40 agonist ivuxolimab in advanced cancers. Some clones are missing from TCRdb's copy, which holds only in-frame ones; the method was immunoSEQ multiplex PCR. The data hold around 64,000 clones, with around 90% observed a single time. The sequenced sample was CD4+ or CD8+ T cells sorted from blood, obtained in a trial of the OX40 agonist ivuxolimab. These receptor sequences come from an adult with an advanced solid tumor such as melanoma, head and neck, liver or kidney cancer.

V gene TRBV27 combines with J gene TRBJ2-1; 8 bases align to TRBD1. After removal of 7 bases from V and 4 bases from J, the junction contained 9 bases not matched to a gene. The CDR3 runs to 15 residues. Germline values: CDR1 MNHEY, CDR2 SMNVEV (reference sequence). The CDR3 DNA sequence: TGTGCCAGCAAACTAGGGACAGGTGGTTACAATGAGCAGTTCTTC. The encoded protein is CASKLGTGGYNEQFF.

As to this clone: Other DNA sequences in the sample encode the same CDR3. The chain links TRBV6-5 to TRBJ2-7, with TRBD1 as a possible D gene (5 bases). CDR1 MNHEY and CDR2 SVGAGI come from the germline V gene. V gave up 0 bases and J gave up 2 bases, with 11 bases separating them. The CDR3 is 15 residues long. CDR3 sequence (DNA): TGTGCCAGCAGTTACTCGGGGCAGGGCACCTACGAGCAGTACTTC. Translation: CASSYSGQGTYEQYF.

This sequence joins TRBV30 and TRBJ1-6; no reliable D call. Trimming removed 7 bases from V and 4 bases from J, with 8 bases in between. The CDR3 sequence is 12 residues long. CDR1 GTSNPN and CDR2 SVGIG come from the germline V gene (reference sequence). The CDR3 DNA reads as TGTGCCTCAAGACAATATAATTCACCCCTCCACTTT. Translation: CASRQYNSPLHF.

The J gene is TRBJ2-4, the V gene TRBV4-1, with no clear D. V was cut by 0 bases and J by 0 bases, with 12 bases left in between. Germline V gene lookup returns CDR1 MGHRA and CDR2 YSYEKL. The CDR3 runs to 17 residues. This chain's CDR3 is CASSQDQSPLAKNIQYF. The CDR3 DNA sequence: TGCGCCAGCAGCCAAGATCAGAGCCCCCTAGCCAAAAACATTCAGTACTTC.

The rearrangement joins TRBV18 to TRBJ1-2; the match to TRBD1 covers 8 bases. The CDR3 is 15 residues long. Germline CDR1 and CDR2: KGHSH and LQKENI. Trimming cost V 1 base and J 1 base; bases outside gene matches: 2. The CDR3 reads CASSPLTGGNYGYTF. CDR3 bases: TGTGCCAGCTCACCACTCACAGGGGGTAACTATGGCTACACCTTC.

The rearrangement joins TRBV19 to TRBJ2-6, with D tentatively TRBD2 (6 bases). The CDR3 contains 16 residues. Trimming took off 11 bases at V and 0 bases at J, with 17 bases between the two ends. The V gene's germline CDR1 is LNHDA and CDR2 SQIVND (reference sequence). CDR3: CASVPGLNSGANVLTF. The CDR3 coding sequence is TGTGCCTCAGTCCCGGGACTCAACTCTGGGGCCAACGTCCTGACTTTC.

The rearrangement uses TRBV27 and TRBJ2-7, with D possibly being TRBD1 (6 bases). CDR1 MNHEY and CDR2 SMNVEV come from the germline V gene (reference sequence). The CDR3 is 14 residues long. The V gene lost 6 bases and the J gene lost 1 base, with 13 bases spanning the gap. The CDR3 DNA follows: TGTGCCAGCAGACGTACCGGGACATCCTACGAGCAGTACTTC. It yields the protein CASRRTGTSYEQYF.

The gene calls are TRBV7-9 and TRBJ1-1; a possible D gene is TRBD1 (6 bases). V was cut by 4 bases and J by 4 bases, with 19 bases left in between. There are 16 residues in the CDR3. In germline, CDR1 is SEHNR, CDR2 FQNEAQ (reference sequence). CDR3 sequence reads: CASSSRWGAGFTEAFF. The CDR3 coding sequence is TGTGCCAGCAGCTCCCGCTGGGGGGCTGGGTTCACTGAAGCTTTCTTT.

This rearrangement joins TRBV7-7 to TRBJ1-1; D unresolved. Germline-derived CDR1 and CDR2 are SSHAT and FNYEAQ (reference sequence). The germline V and J ends were trimmed by 5 bases and 4 bases, with 11 bases remaining between them. The length of the CDR3 is 13 residues. The CDR3 DNA follows: TGTGCCAGCAGCCCTAACTACGGCACTGAAGCTTTCTTT. The encoded protein is CASSPNYGTEAFF.

The V gene is TRBV19, the J gene TRBJ2-3, with D possibly called TRBD1 or TRBD2 (6 bases each). V lost 6 bases, J lost 1 base, and 14 bases lay in between. Germline V CDR1 and CDR2: LNHDA, SQIVND (reference sequence). The CDR3 totals 15 residues. The CDR3 coding sequence is TGTGCCAGTAGCCCATTGGGGGGCGGCACAGATACGCAGTATTTT. Translating gives CASSPLGGGTDTQYF.

The chain recombines TRBV6-1 with TRBJ2-7, with a weak D call TRBD2 (6 bases). CDR1 MNHNS and CDR2 SASEGT come from the germline V gene. The CDR3 is made up of 16 amino acids. Trimming pared 4 bases from V and 2 bases from J, leaving 18 bases between. CDR3 coding DNA: TGTGCCAGCAGTGCCCTAGGACGTAGCGGAGCCTACGAGCAGTACTTC. Amino acid sequence: CASSALGRSGAYEQYF.

This rearrangement joins TRBV7-2 to TRBJ2-4; D is ambiguous. The CDR3 totals 12 residues. Germline CDR1 and CDR2: SGHTA and FQGNSA. Trimming removed 5 bases from V and 6 bases from J, with 8 bases in between. The CDR3 nucleotides read TGTGCCAGCAGCATCTCGGGAAACATTCAGTACTTC. Amino acid sequence: CASSISGNIQYF.

This clone was counted a few times. The V and J genes are TRBV30 and TRBJ1-4; weak D call: TRBD1 (5 bases). The CDR3 totals 14 residues. CDR1 is GTSNPN, CDR2 SVGIG, per germline (reference sequence). Trimming removed 1 base from V and 8 bases from J, with 14 bases in between. CDR3 DNA sequence: TGTGCCTGGAGTGGGGTACCCAAGGGGGAAAAACTGTTTTTT. It is translated as CAWSGVPKGEKLFF.

The chain employs TRBV18 and TRBJ1-2; D unclear. V lost 0 bases and J lost 0, with 8 bases in between. Germline lookup yields CDR1 KGHSH and CDR2 LQKENI. The CDR3 extends over 15 amino acids. The CDR3 DNA reads TGTGCCAGCTCACCACCCGCAGGAACTAACTATGGCTACACCTTC. This sequence encodes CASSPPAGTNYGYTF.

The genes are TRBV7-2 and TRBJ2-5; 10 bases fit TRBD2. CDR1 and CDR2 from the germline V gene are SGHTA and FQGNSA. V trimming: 4 bases; J trimming: 5 bases; junction bases outside the gene matches: 7. There are 15 residues in the CDR3. Here the CDR3 reads CASSSRAGGEETQYF. The CDR3 DNA is TGTGCCAGCAGCTCCCGAGCGGGAGGGGAGGAGACCCAGTACTTC.

V gene TRBV5-1 combines with J gene TRBJ2-5; D uncertain. From germline, CDR1 is SGHRS and CDR2 YFSETQ. With 5 bases removed from V and 2 bases from J, the gap between germline ends came to 10 bases. This CDR3 spans 13 amino acids. CDR3 sequence (DNA): TGCGCCAGCAGTCGTGCGCCTCAAGAGACCCAGTACTTC. This codes for CASSRAPQETQYF.

The chain joins TRBV6-5 to TRBJ2-3; D is unresolved. CDR3 length: 14 residues. V lost 0 bases, J lost 1 base, and 5 bases lay in between. Germline-derived CDR1 and CDR2 are MNHEY and SVGAGI. The CDR3: CASSYSLGTDTQYF. Here the CDR3 DNA reads TGTGCCAGCAGTTACTCTCTGGGCACAGATACGCAGTATTTT.

This clone appeared once. V and J are TRBV18 and TRBJ1-1, with D maybe TRBD1 (6 bases). The germline V gene has CDR1 KGHSH and CDR2 LQKENI. This CDR3 contains 14 residues. V lost 4 bases to trimming and J lost 3 bases, with 12 bases between them. DNA for the CDR3: TGTGCCAGCTCACTCCAGGACAGCTACACTGAAGCTTTCTTT. Its protein product is CASSLQDSYTEAFF.

V is TRBV11-3 and J is TRBJ2-4; D uncertain. The CDR3 has 13 amino acids. From germline, CDR1 is SGHNT and CDR2 YENEEA. V was cut by 1 base and J by 5 bases, with 6 bases left in between. CDR3 DNA sequence: TGTGCCAGCAGCTTAGGCACGGAAAACATTCAGTACTTC. Translated, it gives CASSLGTENIQYF. The full variable domain, rest sourced from reference TRBV11-3 and TRBJ2-4, is EAGVVQSPRYKIIEKKQPVAFWCNPISGHNTLYWYLQNLGQGPELLIRYENEEAVDDSQLPKDRFSAERLKGVDSTLKIQPAELGDSAVYLCASSLGTENIQYFGAGTRLSVL.